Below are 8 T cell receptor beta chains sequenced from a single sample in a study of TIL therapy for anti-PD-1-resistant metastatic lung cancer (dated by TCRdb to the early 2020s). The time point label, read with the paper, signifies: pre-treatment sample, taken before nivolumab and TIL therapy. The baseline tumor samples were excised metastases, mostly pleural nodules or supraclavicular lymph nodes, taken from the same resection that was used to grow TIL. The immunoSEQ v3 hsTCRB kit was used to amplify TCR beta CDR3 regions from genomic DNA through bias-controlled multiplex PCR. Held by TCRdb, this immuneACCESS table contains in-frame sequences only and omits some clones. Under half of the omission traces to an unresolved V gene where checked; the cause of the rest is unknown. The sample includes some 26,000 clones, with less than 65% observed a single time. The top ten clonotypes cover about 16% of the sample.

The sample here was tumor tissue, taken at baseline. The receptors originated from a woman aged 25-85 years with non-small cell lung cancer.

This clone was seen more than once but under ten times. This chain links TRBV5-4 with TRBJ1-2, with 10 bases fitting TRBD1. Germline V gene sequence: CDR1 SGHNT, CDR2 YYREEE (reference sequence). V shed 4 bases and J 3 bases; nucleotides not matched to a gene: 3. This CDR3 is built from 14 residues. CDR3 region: CASSGGTGDYGYTF. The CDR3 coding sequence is TGTGCCAGCAGCGGTGGGACAGGGGACTATGGCTACACCTTC.

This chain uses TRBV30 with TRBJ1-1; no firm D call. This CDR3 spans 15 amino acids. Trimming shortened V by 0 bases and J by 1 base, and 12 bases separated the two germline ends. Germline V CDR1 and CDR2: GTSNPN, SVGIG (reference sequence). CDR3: CAWSVRAVTNTEAFF. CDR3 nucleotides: TGTGCCTGGAGTGTGAGGGCAGTGACGAACACTGAAGCTTTCTTT.

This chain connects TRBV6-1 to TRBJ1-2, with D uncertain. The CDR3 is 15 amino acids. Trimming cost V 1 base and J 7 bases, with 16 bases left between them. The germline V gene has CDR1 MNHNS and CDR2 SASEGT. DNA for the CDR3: TGTGCCAGCAGTGAAGTTGGGAGTCCCTCGGGTGGCTACACCTTC. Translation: CASSEVGSPSGGYTF.

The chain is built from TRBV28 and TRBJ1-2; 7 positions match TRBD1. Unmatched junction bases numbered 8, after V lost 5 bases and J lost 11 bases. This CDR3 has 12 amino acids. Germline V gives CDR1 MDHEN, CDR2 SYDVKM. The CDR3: CASSATGAEYTF. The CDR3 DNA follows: TGTGCCAGCAGTGCTACAGGGGCCGAATACACCTTC.

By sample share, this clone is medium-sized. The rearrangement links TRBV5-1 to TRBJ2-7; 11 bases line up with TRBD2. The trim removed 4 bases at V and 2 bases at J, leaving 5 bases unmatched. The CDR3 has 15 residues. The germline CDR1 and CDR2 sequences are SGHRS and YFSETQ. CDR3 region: CASSPFSGRAYEQYF. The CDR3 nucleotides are TGCGCCAGCAGCCCATTTAGCGGGAGGGCCTACGAGCAGTACTTC.

DNA of the CDR3: TGTGCCACCAGCAGAGTGAGGAGCGAAGCTAACTATGGCTACACCTTC. Translation gives CATSRVRSEANYGYTF. The chain combines TRBV15 with TRBJ1-2; D is undetermined. CDR3 length equals 16 residues. Germline assignment: CDR1 LNHNV and CDR2 YYDKDF (reference sequence). Trimming removed 1 base from V and 0 bases from J, with 12 bases in between.

The CDR3 bases are TGTGCCAGCAGCTTAACGGGTAGCGGGAACACCGGGGAGCTGTTTTTT. It specifies CASSLTGSGNTGELFF. The chain joins TRBV7-8 to TRBJ2-2, with D perhaps TRBD2 (6 bases). The CDR3 sequence is 16 residues long. Trimming pared 2 bases from V and 1 base from J, leaving 11 bases between. Germline CDR1 SGHVS, CDR2 FQNEAQ.

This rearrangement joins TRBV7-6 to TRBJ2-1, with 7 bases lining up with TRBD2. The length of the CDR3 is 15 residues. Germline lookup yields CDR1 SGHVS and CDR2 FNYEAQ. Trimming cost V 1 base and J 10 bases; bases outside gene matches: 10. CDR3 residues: CASSLEGGSPREQFF. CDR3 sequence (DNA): TGTGCCAGCAGCTTAGAGGGCGGGAGTCCGAGAGAGCAGTTCTTC. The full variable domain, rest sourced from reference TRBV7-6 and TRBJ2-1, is GAGVSQSPRYKVTKRGQDVALRCDPISGHVSLYWYRQALGQGPEFLTYFNYEAQQDKSGLPNDRFSAERPEGSISTLTIQRTEQRDSAMYRCASSLEGGSPREQFFGPGTRLTVL.